This T cell receptor (beta chain) was sequenced in a study of shared clonotypes between healthy human individuals. The germline gives CDR1 SNHLY, CDR2 FYNNEI. The CDR3 runs to 13 residues. V was clipped by 6 bases and J by 3 bases, with 9 bases between them. As regards this clone: Its antigen is still unknown.

Study-wide results and limits: Researchers sampled blood only, noting tissue repertoires likely differ. When naive CD4 clonotypes were compared across a few donors, roughly 4.9% were shared.

On sorted subsets, replicate PCRs used approximately 200 ng DNA, or 25,000 to 35,000 T cell genomes. Clones were read by immunoSEQ multiplex PCR, and TCRdb kept only the in-frame ones, dropping some. The table shows some 1 million clones, with around 74% occurring only once. The sequence came from a man younger than 30 in good health. This rearrangement joins TRBV2 to TRBJ1-5; tentative D call: TRBD1 (5 bases). The specimen sequenced was memory CD4+ T cells sorted from blood. As for subset: CD45RA-negative fraction. The CDR3 spells CASSRDLNQPQHF. The CDR3 DNA reads TGTGCCAGCAGCAGGGACCTCAATCAGCCCCAGCATTTT.